The present T cell receptor (beta chain) was sequenced within a study of blood T cell repertoires in COVID-19. The method was immunoSEQ multiplex PCR; TCRdb's version includes in-frame clones alone and lacks a portion of them. The table includes about 71,000 clones, just over 90% detected once. This CDR3 has 19 residues. The germline V gene encodes CDR1 MGHRA and CDR2 YSYEKL. The ends lost 3 bases at V and 3 bases at J; junction bases unmatched: 15. The chain uses TRBV4-1 and TRBJ1-2; TRBD1 matches at 11 bases. Sequencing was carried out using peripheral blood. The clonotype originates from a young woman with acute or convalescent COVID-19. CDR3 DNA: TGCGCCAGCAGCCAGAAACTACCGGGACAGGGGGTTTCGGACTATGGCTACACCTTC. This encodes CASSQKLPGQGVSDYGYTF.